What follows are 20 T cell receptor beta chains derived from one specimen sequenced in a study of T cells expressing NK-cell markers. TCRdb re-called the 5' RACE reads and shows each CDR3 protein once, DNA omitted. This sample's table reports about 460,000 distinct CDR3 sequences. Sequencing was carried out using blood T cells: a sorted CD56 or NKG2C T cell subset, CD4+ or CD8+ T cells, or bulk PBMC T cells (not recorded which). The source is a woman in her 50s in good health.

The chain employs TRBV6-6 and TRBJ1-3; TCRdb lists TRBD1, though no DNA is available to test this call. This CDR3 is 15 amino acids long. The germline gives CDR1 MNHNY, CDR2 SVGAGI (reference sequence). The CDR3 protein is CASSTLGGSGNTIYF.

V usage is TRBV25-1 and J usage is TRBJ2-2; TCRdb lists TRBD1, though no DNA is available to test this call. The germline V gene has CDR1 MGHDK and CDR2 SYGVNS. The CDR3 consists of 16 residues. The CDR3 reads CASSGRLPLGTGELFF. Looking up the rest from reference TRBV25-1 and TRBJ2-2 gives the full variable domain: EADIYQTPRYLVIGTGKKITLECSQTMGHDKMYWYQQDPGMELHLIHYSYGVNSTEKGDLSSESTVSRIRTEHFPLTLESARPSHTSQYLCASSGRLPLGTGELFFGEGSRLTVL.

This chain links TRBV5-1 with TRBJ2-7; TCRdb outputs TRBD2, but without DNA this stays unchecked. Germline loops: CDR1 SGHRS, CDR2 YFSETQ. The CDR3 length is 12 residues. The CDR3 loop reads CASSTGGGEQYF.

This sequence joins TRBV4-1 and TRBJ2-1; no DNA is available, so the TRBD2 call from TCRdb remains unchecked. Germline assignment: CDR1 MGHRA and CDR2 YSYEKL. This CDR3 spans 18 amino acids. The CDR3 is CASSPPPRPGLGYNEQFF.

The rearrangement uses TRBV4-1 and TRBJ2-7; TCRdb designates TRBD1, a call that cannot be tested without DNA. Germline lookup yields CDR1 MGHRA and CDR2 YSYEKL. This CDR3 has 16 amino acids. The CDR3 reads CASSQVGGRGFGEQYF.

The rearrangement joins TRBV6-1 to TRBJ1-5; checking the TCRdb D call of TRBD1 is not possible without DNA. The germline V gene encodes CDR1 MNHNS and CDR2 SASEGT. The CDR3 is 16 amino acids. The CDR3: CASSPRTVYSNQPQHF.

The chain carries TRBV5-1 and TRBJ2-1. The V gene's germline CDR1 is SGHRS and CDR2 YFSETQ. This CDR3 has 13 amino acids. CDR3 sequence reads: CASSLADRTEQFF.

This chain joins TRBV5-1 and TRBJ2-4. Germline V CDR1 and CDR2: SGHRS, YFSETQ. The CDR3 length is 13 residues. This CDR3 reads CASSWDLENIQYF.

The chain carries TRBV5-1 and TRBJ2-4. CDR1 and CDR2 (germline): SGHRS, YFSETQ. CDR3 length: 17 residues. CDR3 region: CASSLSEQNKKKNIQYF.

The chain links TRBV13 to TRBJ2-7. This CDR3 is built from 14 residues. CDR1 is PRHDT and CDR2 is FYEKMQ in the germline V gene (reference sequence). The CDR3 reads CASRKGGSSYEQYF.

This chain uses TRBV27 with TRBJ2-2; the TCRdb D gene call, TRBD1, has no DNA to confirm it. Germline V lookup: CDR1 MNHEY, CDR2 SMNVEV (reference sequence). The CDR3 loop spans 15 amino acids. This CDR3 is CASSFDRGDTGELFF.

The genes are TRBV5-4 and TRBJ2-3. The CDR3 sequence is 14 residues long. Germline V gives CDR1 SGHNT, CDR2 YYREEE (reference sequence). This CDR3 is CASSPEQRTDTQYF.

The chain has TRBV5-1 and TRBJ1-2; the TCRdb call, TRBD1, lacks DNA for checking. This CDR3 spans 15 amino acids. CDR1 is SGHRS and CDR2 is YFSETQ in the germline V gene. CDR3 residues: CASSRGQGADGGYTF.

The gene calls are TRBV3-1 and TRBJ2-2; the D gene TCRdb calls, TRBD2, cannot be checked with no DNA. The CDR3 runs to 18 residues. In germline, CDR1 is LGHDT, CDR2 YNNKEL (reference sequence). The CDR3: CASSQEATSGRSTGELFF.

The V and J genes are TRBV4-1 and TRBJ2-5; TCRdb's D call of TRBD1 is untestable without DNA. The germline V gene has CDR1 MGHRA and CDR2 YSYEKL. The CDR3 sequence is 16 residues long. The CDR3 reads CASSPPDQPRRGTQYF.

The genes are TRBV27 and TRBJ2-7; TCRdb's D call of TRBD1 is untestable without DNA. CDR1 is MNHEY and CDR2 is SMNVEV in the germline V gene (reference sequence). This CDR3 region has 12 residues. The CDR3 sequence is CASSLRGAEQYF.

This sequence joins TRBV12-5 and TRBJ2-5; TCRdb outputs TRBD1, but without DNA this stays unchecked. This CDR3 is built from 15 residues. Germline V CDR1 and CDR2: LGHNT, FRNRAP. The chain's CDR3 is CASGLAAVTLGAQYF.

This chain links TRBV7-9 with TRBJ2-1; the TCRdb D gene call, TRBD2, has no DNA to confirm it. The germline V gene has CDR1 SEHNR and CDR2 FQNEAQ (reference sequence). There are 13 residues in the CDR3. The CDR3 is CASSSREGDEQFF.

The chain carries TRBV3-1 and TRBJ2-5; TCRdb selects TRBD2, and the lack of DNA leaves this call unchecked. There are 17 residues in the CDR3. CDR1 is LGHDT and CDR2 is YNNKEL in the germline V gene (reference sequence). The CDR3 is CASSQDLGLALWETQYF.

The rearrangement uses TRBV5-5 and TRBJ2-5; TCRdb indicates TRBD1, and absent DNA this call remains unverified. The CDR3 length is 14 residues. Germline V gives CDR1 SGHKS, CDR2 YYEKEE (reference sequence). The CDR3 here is CASSFTGTRETQYF.